Listed below are T cell receptor beta chains from one sample, sequenced in a study of OX40 agonist ivuxolimab in advanced cancers. Some clones are missing from TCRdb's copy, which holds only in-frame ones; the method was immunoSEQ multiplex PCR. Among some 19,000 clones listed, more than 65% were seen once. The sample was CD4+ or CD8+ T cells sorted from blood, taken in a trial of the OX40 agonist ivuxolimab. These receptors came from an adult with an advanced solid tumor such as melanoma, head and neck, liver or kidney cancer. CDR3s include the opening cysteine and the closing phenylalanine or tryptophan. A D gene is named only where the DNA matches it firmly. Only some rows state a clone size, as once, few, many or a class for expanded clones.

d_gene: TRBD1; j_gene: TRBJ1-2; v_gene: TRBV6-6; abundance: .; CDR3nt: TGTGCCAGCAGCCCGGGACAGATCTATGGCTACACCTTC; CDR3aa: CASSPGQIYGYTF
d_gene: .; j_gene: TRBJ1-2; v_gene: TRBV19; abundance: .; CDR3nt: TGTGCCAGCTTGACAGTGCCTTATGGCTACACCTTC; CDR3aa: CASLTVPYGYTF
d_gene: .; j_gene: TRBJ2-7; v_gene: TRBV9; abundance: .; CDR3nt: TGTGCCAGCAGCGCTGGGAATTCCTACGAGCAGTACTTC; CDR3aa: CASSAGNSYEQYF
d_gene: TRBD1; j_gene: TRBJ1-2; v_gene: TRBV2; abundance: .; CDR3nt: TGTGCCAGCATAAATTCCTGGGACAGCAACTATGGCTACACCTTC; CDR3aa: CASINSWDSNYGYTF
d_gene: TRBD1; j_gene: TRBJ2-7; v_gene: TRBV27; abundance: .; CDR3nt: TGTGCCAGCACCGGGATGGCAGGGGGCTCCTACGAGCAGTACTTC; CDR3aa: CASTGMAGGSYEQYF
d_gene: .; j_gene: TRBJ2-2; v_gene: TRBV7-9; abundance: .; CDR3nt: TGTGCCAGCAGCTTAGAGAGTGGCACCGGGGAGCTGTTTTTT; CDR3aa: CASSLESGTGELFF
d_gene: .; j_gene: TRBJ2-5; v_gene: TRBV4-1; abundance: .; CDR3nt: TGCGCCAGCAGCCAGCGGACTACTAGAAGGGAGACCCAGTACTTC; CDR3aa: CASSQRTTRRETQYF
d_gene: .; j_gene: TRBJ1-1; v_gene: TRBV2; abundance: .; CDR3nt: TGTGCCACCCCAGAGAGGCCAGGCCAGCCGAACACTGAAGCTTTCTTT; CDR3aa: CATPERPGQPNTEAFF
d_gene: TRBD2; j_gene: TRBJ2-7; v_gene: TRBV5-6; abundance: .; CDR3nt: TGTGCCAGCAGCGGCCTTGGACTAGCGGGTCAAAAAACCTACGAGCAGTACTTC; CDR3aa: CASSGLGLAGQKTYEQYF
d_gene: .; j_gene: TRBJ1-3; v_gene: TRBV4-1; abundance: .; CDR3nt: TGCGCCAGCAGCGCGCCGGGACGGCTCTCTGGAAACACCATATATTTT; CDR3aa: CASSAPGRLSGNTIYF
d_gene: TRBD2; j_gene: TRBJ2-1; v_gene: TRBV6-5; abundance: .; CDR3nt: TGTGCCAGCAGTTTTAGCGGGGGAAACAATGAGCAGTTCTTC; CDR3aa: CASSFSGGNNEQFF
d_gene: .; j_gene: TRBJ1-2; v_gene: TRBV4-1; abundance: .; CDR3nt: TGCGCCAGCAGCCAGGGGGGGGGCTACACCTTC; CDR3aa: CASSQGGGYTF
d_gene: .; j_gene: TRBJ1-5; v_gene: TRBV28; abundance: .; CDR3nt: TGTGCCAGCAGTTCCCCTTACCCCGGGCAGCCCCAGCATTTT; CDR3aa: CASSSPYPGQPQHF
d_gene: TRBD1; j_gene: TRBJ1-2; v_gene: TRBV27; abundance: once; CDR3nt: TGTGCCAGCAGTCTCACCGGGACAGGCTGGCACTATGGCTACACCTTC; CDR3aa: CASSLTGTGWHYGYTF
d_gene: .; j_gene: TRBJ1-6; v_gene: TRBV2; abundance: few; CDR3nt: TGTGCCAGCAACCCCGGCGGCGCGAATTCACCCCTCCACTTT; CDR3aa: CASNPGGANSPLHF
d_gene: .; j_gene: TRBJ1-6; v_gene: TRBV7-9; abundance: medium-sized; CDR3nt: TGTGCCAGCAGCTTATCAGGAGGAGAGTCACCCCTCCACTTT; CDR3aa: CASSLSGGESPLHF
d_gene: .; j_gene: TRBJ1-4; v_gene: TRBV6-1; abundance: .; CDR3nt: TGTGCCAGTCTATCTTGGTTCACAAATAATGAAAAACTGTTTTTT; CDR3aa: CASLSWFTNNEKLFF
d_gene: .; j_gene: TRBJ2-7; v_gene: TRBV28; abundance: .; CDR3nt: TGTGCCAGCAGTTATATCTACGAGCAGTACTTC; CDR3aa: CASSYIYEQYF
d_gene: .; j_gene: TRBJ1-5; v_gene: TRBV11-3; abundance: .; CDR3nt: TGTGCCAGCAGCTTTGGTCCCAATCAGCCCCAGCATTTT; CDR3aa: CASSFGPNQPQHF
d_gene: .; j_gene: TRBJ2-4; v_gene: TRBV9; abundance: .; CDR3nt: TGTGCCAGCAGCGTGGGGAATATTGGTAACATTCAGTACTTC; CDR3aa: CASSVGNIGNIQYF
d_gene: TRBD2; j_gene: TRBJ2-4; v_gene: TRBV7-3; abundance: .; CDR3nt: TGTGCCAGCAGCCTGGGAGCGGGGAACATTCAGTACTTC; CDR3aa: CASSLGAGNIQYF
d_gene: .; j_gene: TRBJ1-3; v_gene: TRBV7-2; abundance: .; CDR3nt: TGTGCCAGCAGCCCACTGGACAGTGACTCTGGAAACACCATATATTTT; CDR3aa: CASSPLDSDSGNTIYF
d_gene: .; j_gene: TRBJ1-1; v_gene: TRBV7-3; abundance: .; CDR3nt: TGTGCCAGCAGCTTATTGATGAACACTGAAGCTTTCTTT; CDR3aa: CASSLLMNTEAFF
d_gene: .; j_gene: TRBJ1-2; v_gene: TRBV9; abundance: .; CDR3nt: TGTGCCAGCACCAGTCGGGCTGGCTACACCTTC; CDR3aa: CASTSRAGYTF
d_gene: .; j_gene: TRBJ1-2; v_gene: TRBV4-3; abundance: many; CDR3nt: TGCGCCAGCAGCCAGCGGGGGACTGCTAACTATGGCTACACCTTC; CDR3aa: CASSQRGTANYGYTF
d_gene: .; j_gene: TRBJ2-7; v_gene: TRBV27; abundance: once; CDR3nt: TGTGCCAGCAGTTTTAGGGCCGCCTACGAGCAGTACTTC; CDR3aa: CASSFRAAYEQYF
d_gene: .; j_gene: TRBJ1-5; v_gene: TRBV5-5; abundance: .; CDR3nt: TGTGCCATCGTGAGGGGGGAAGCTATTCAGCCCCAGCATTTT; CDR3aa: CAIVRGEAIQPQHF
d_gene: .; j_gene: TRBJ2-7; v_gene: TRBV6-4; abundance: .; CDR3nt: TGTGCCAGCAGTGAAGGGGGTCAGGGGGGCGACGAGCAGTACTTC; CDR3aa: CASSEGGQGGDEQYF
d_gene: TRBD2; j_gene: TRBJ2-7; v_gene: TRBV9; abundance: .; CDR3nt: TGTGCCAGCAGCGTAGAGGGAGGGAGATACGAGCAGTACTTC; CDR3aa: CASSVEGGRYEQYF
d_gene: .; j_gene: TRBJ1-6; v_gene: TRBV9; abundance: .; CDR3nt: TGTGCCAGCAGCGTAGGGTTTAATTCACCCCTCCACTTT; CDR3aa: CASSVGFNSPLHF
d_gene: .; j_gene: TRBJ1-4; v_gene: TRBV7-9; abundance: .; CDR3nt: TGTGCCAGCAGCTTGGGGGGGTCTAATGAAAAACTGTTTTTT; CDR3aa: CASSLGGSNEKLFF
d_gene: TRBD1; j_gene: TRBJ1-1; v_gene: TRBV4-1; abundance: .; CDR3nt: TGCGCCAGCAGCCTATCAGGGGGCATGAACACTGAAGCTTTCTTT; CDR3aa: CASSLSGGMNTEAFF
d_gene: .; j_gene: TRBJ2-3; v_gene: TRBV27; abundance: .; CDR3nt: TGTGCCAGCAGTTTATATAATAAAGATACGCAGTATTTT; CDR3aa: CASSLYNKDTQYF
d_gene: .; j_gene: TRBJ2-5; v_gene: TRBV29-1; abundance: .; CDR3nt: TGCAGCGTTGAATCCCCTATTTACAGTGAAGAGACCCAGTACTTC; CDR3aa: CSVESPIYSEETQYF
d_gene: .; j_gene: TRBJ1-2; v_gene: TRBV6-5; abundance: .; CDR3nt: TGTGCCAGCAGTTACCTTGGTCTATCTAACTATGGCTACACCTTC; CDR3aa: CASSYLGLSNYGYTF
d_gene: .; j_gene: TRBJ1-1; v_gene: TRBV7-9; abundance: .; CDR3nt: TGTGCCAGCAGCTCCTCTTTAGACACTGAAGCTTTCTTT; CDR3aa: CASSSSLDTEAFF
d_gene: TRBD2; j_gene: TRBJ2-7; v_gene: TRBV28; abundance: .; CDR3nt: TGTGCCAGCAGTTTCCAAGCGGGGGCCTACGAGCAGTACTTC; CDR3aa: CASSFQAGAYEQYF
d_gene: .; j_gene: TRBJ1-2; v_gene: TRBV6-6; abundance: .; CDR3nt: TGTGCCAGCAGTTACTCGCCCGGGACCCTCGAGGAAGGCTACACCTTC; CDR3aa: CASSYSPGTLEEGYTF
d_gene: TRBD1; j_gene: TRBJ1-6; v_gene: TRBV7-2; abundance: few; CDR3nt: TGTGCCAGCAGCGATCCGACAGGGTCCCTAGGATCACCCCTCCACTTT; CDR3aa: CASSDPTGSLGSPLHF
d_gene: .; j_gene: TRBJ2-7; v_gene: TRBV7-2; abundance: .; CDR3nt: TGTGCCAGCAGCTACAGCGGGTACGAGCAGTACTTC; CDR3aa: CASSYSGYEQYF
d_gene: .; j_gene: TRBJ1-5; v_gene: TRBV19; abundance: .; CDR3nt: TGTGCCAGTATGCGACAGGCCTTTAGCAATCAGCCCCAGCATTTT; CDR3aa: CASMRQAFSNQPQHF